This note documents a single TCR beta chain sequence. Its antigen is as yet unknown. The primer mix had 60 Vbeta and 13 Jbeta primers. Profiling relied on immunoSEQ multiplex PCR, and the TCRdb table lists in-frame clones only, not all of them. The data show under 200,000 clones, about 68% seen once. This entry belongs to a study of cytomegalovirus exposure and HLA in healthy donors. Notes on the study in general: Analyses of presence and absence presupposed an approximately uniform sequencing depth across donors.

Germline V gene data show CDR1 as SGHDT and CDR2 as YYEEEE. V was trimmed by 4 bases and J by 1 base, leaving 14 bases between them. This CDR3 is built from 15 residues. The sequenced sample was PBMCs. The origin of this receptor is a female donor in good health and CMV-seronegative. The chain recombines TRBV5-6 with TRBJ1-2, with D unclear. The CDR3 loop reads CASSPEPGYNYGYTF. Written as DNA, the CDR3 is TGTGCCAGCAGCCCGGAGCCGGGGTATAACTATGGCTACACCTTC.